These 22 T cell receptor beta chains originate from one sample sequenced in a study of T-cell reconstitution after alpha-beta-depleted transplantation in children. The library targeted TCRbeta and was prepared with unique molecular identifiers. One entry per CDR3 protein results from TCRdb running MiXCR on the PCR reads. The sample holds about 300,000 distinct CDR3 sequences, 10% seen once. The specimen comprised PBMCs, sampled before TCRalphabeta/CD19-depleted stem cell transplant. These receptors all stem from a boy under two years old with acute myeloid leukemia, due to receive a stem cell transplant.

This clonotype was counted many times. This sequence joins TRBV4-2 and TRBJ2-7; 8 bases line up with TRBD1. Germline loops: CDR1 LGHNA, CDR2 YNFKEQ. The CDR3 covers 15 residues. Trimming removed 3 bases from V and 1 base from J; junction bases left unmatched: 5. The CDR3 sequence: CASSQAGQVSYEQYF. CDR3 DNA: TGTGCCAGCAGCCAGGCGGGACAGGTATCCTACGAGCAGTACTTC.

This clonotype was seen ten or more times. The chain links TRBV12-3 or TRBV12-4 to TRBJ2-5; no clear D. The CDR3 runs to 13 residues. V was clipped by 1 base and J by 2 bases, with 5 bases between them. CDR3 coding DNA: TGTGCCAGCAGTTTAGAGGATCAAGAGACCCAGTACTTC. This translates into CASSLEDQETQYF.

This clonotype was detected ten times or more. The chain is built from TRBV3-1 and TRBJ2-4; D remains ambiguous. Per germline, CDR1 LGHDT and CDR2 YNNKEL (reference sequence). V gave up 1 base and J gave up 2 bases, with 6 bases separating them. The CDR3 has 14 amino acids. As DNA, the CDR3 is TGTGCCAGCAGCCAAGGACCTTCCAAAAACATTCAGTACTTC. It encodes CASSQGPSKNIQYF.

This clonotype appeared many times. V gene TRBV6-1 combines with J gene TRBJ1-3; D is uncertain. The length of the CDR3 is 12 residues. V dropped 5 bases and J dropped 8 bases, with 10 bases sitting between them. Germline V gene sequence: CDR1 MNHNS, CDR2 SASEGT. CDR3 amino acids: CASSHSSDTIYF. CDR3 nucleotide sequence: TGTGCCAGCAGTCATAGTTCGGACACCATATATTTT.

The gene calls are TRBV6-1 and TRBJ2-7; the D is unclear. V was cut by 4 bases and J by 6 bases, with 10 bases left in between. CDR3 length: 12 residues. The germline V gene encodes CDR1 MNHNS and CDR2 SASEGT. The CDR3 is CASSGTLAEQYF. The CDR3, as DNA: TGTGCCAGCAGTGGGACCCTGGCCGAGCAGTACTTC.

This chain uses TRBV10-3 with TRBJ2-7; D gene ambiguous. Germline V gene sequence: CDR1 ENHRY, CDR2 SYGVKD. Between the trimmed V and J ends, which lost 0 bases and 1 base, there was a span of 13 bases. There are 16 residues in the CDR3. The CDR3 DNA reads TGTGCCATCAGTGAGTCCCGCGACTCAGGATCCTACGAGCAGTACTTC. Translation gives CAISESRDSGSYEQYF.

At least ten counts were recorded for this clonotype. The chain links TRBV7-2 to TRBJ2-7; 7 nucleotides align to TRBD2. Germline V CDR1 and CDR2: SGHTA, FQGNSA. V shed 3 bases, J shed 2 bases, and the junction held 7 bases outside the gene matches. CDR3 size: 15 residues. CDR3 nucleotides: TGTGCCAGCAGCTTTTCTAGCGGTTCGGCCTACGAGCAGTACTTC. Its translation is CASSFSSGSAYEQYF.

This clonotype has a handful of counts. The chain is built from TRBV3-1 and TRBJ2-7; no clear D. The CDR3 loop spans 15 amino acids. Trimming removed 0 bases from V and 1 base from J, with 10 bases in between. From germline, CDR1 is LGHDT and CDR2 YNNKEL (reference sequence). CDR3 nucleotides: TGTGCCAGCAGCCAAGATCTCGCGGCATCCTACGAGCAGTACTTC. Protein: CASSQDLAASYEQYF.

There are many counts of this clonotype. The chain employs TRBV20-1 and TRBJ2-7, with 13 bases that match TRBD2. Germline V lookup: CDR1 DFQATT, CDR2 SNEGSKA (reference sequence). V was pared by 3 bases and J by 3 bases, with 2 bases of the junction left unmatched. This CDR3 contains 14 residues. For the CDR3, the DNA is TGCAGTGCTAGGGGACTAGCGGGATTCTACGAGCAGTACTTC. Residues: CSARGLAGFYEQYF.

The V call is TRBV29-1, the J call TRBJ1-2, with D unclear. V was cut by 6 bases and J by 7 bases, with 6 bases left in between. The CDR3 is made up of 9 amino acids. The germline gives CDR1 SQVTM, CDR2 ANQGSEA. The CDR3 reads CSVGGGYTF. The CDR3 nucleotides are TGCAGCGTGGGTGGTGGCTACACCTTC.

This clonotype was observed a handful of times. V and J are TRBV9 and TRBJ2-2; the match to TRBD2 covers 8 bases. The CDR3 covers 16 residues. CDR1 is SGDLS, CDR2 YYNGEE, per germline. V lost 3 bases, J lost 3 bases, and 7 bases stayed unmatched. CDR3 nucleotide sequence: TGTGCCAGCAGCGACCCCGGGGGGGCCGACACCGGGGAGCTGTTTTTT. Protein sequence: CASSDPGGADTGELFF.

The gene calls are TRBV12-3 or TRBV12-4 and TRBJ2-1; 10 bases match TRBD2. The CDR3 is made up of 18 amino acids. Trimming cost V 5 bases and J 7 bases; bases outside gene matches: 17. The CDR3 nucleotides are TGTGCCAGCAGTCCCACCCTACGAACTAGCGGGGCGCTTAATGAGCAGTTCTTC. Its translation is CASSPTLRTSGALNEQFF.

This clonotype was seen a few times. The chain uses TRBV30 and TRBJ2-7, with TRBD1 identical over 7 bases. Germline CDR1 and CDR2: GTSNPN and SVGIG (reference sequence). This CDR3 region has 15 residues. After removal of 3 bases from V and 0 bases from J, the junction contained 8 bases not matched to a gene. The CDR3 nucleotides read TGTGCCTGGAGCTTGGGGACAGATTTCTCCTACGAGCAGTACTTC. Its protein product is CAWSLGTDFSYEQYF.

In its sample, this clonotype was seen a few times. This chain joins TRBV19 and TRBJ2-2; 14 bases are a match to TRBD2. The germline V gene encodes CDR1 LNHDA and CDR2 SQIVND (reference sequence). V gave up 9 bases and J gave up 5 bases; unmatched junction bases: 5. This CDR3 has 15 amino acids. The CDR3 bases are TGTGCCAGCAGACTAGCGGGAGGGTGGACCGGGGAGCTGTTTTTT. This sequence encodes CASRLAGGWTGELFF.

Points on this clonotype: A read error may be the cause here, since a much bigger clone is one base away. This CDR3 is CASRSTTAANSPLHF. The CDR3 DNA reads TGTGCCAGCAGGAGTACGACAGCGGCTAATTCACCCCTCCACTTT. The chain uses TRBV28 and TRBJ1-6, with D possibly TRBD1 on 5 matching bases. The CDR3 has 15 residues. Germline CDR1 is MDHEN and CDR2 is SYDVKM. Trimming cost V 6 bases and J 6 bases, with 15 bases left between them.

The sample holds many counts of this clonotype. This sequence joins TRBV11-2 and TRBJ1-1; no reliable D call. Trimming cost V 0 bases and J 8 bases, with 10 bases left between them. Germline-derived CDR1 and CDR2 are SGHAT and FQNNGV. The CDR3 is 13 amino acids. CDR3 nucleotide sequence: TGTGCCAGCAGCTTAGAGGAGGTGACAGAAGCTTTCTTT. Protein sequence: CASSLEEVTEAFF. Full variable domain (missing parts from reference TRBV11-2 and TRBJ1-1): EAGVAQSPRYKIIEKRQSVAFWCNPISGHATLYWYQQILGQGPKLLIQFQNNGVVDDSQLPKDRFSAERLKGVDSTLKIQPAKLEDSAVYLCASSLEEVTEAFFGQGTRLTVV.

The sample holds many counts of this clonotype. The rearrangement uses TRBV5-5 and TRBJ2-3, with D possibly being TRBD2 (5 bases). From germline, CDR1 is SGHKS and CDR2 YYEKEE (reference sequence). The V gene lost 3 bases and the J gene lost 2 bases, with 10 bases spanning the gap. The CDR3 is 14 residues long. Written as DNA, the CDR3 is TGTGCCAGCAGCTCCGGACTGGTCACAGATACGCAGTATTTT. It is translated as CASSSGLVTDTQYF.

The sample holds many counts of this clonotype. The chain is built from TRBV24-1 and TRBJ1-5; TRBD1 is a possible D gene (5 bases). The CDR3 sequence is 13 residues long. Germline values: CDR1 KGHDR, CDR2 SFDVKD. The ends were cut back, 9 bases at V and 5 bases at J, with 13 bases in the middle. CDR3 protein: CATSRQSYQPQHF. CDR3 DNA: TGTGCCACCTCTCGACAGTCTTATCAGCCCCAGCATTTT.

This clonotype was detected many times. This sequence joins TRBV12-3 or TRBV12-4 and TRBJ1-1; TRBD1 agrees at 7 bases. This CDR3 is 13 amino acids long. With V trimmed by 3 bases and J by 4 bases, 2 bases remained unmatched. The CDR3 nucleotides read TGTGCCAGCAGTTTGGGACAGACCACTGAAGCTTTCTTT. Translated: CASSLGQTTEAFF.

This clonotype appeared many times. In DNA form, the CDR3 reads TGTGCCAGCAGAGAGGGAGTCATAGTCTACAATGAGCAGTTCTTC. Translating it yields CASREGVIVYNEQFF. The chain couples TRBV27 to TRBJ2-1; a weak D match, TRBD2 (5 bases). Germline CDR1 is MNHEY and CDR2 is SMNVEV (reference sequence). The CDR3 spans 15 residues. V shed 6 bases and J shed 3 bases, with 15 bases lying between them.

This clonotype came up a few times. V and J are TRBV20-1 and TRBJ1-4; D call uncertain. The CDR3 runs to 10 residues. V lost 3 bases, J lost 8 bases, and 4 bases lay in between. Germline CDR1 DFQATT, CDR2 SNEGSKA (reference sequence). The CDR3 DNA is TGCAGTGCTAGGAGGGAAAAACTGTTTTTT. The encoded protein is CSARREKLFF.

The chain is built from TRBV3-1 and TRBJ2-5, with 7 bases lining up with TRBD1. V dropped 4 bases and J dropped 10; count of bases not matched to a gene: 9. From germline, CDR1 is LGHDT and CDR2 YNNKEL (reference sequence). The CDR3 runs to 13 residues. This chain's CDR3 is CASSLVQGNHQYF. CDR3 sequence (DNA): TGTGCCAGCAGCCTGGTACAGGGGAATCACCAGTACTTC.